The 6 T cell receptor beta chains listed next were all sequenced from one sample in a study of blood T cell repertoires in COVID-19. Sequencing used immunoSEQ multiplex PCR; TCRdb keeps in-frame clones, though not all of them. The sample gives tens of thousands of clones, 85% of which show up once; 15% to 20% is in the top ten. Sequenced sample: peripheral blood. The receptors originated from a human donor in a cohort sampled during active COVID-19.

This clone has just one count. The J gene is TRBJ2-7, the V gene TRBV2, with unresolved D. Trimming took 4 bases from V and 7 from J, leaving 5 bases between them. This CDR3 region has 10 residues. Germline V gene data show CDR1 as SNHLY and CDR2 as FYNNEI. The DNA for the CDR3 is TGTGCCAGCAGTGTCCGGGAGCAGTACTTC. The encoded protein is CASSVREQYF.

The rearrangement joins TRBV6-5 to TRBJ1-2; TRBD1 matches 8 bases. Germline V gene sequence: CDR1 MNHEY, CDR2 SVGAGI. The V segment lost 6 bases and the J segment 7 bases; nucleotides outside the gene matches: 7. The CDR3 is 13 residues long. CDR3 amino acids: CASSARTGFGYTF. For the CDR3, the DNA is TGTGCCAGCAGCGCTAGGACAGGGTTTGGCTACACCTTC.

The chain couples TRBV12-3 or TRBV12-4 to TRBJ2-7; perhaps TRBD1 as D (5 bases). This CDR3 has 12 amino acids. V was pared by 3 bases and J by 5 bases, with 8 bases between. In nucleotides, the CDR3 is TGTGCCAGCAGTTTCAGGGCTAACGAGCAGTACTTC. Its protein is CASSFRANEQYF.

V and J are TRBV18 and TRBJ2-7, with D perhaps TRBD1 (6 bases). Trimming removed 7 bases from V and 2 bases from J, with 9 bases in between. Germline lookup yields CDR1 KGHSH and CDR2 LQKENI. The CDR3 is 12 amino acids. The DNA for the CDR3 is TGTGCCAGCTTGGACAGCACCTACGAGCAGTACTTC. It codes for CASLDSTYEQYF.

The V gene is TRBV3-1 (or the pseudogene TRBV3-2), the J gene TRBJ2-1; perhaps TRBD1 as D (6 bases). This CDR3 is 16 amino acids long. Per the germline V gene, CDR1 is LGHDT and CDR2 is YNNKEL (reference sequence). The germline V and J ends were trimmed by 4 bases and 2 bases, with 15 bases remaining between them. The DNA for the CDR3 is TGTGCCAGCAGCCCCCGGGACACCAGAACCTACAATGAGCAGTTCTTC. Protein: CASSPRDTRTYNEQFF.

The CDR3 region has the DNA TGTGCCAGCAGCGAGGGGACAGGGCCTGAAAAACTGTTTTTT. Translated, it gives CASSEGTGPEKLFF. The chain joins TRBV7-9 to TRBJ1-4; TRBD1 aligns across 9 bases. V gave up 5 bases and J gave up 7 bases; unmatched junction bases: 5. CDR1 SEHNR and CDR2 FQNEAQ come from the germline V gene (reference sequence). The CDR3 totals 14 residues.